This T cell receptor (beta chain) was obtained from a study of OX40 agonist ivuxolimab in advanced cancers. Study background: The mean age was approximately 60 years, ranging from about 20 to 79, with about four fifths of participants male. Whole-study findings and limits: Normalized T-cell clonal expansion was also low in a subset of nonresponders.

Produced via immunoSEQ multiplex PCR; TCRdb's table is partial and in-frame only. The data contain about 77,000 clones, roughly 84% of them seen just once; the ten biggest clones take up 6.2%. In the case of this clone: What it binds is not known.

V gave up 7 bases and J gave up 4 bases, with 14 bases separating them. The CDR3 has 13 amino acids. Germline V CDR1 and CDR2: SQVTM, ANQGSEA. The sample in question was CD4+ or CD8+ T cells sorted from blood, obtained in a trial of the OX40 agonist ivuxolimab. The clonotype was recovered from an adult with an advanced solid tumor such as melanoma, head and neck, liver or kidney cancer. V gene TRBV29-1 combines with J gene TRBJ1-3; D is undetermined. The CDR3 region is CSGSGLAGNTIYF. CDR3 bases: TGCAGCGGTTCCGGGTTGGCAGGAAACACCATATATTTT.